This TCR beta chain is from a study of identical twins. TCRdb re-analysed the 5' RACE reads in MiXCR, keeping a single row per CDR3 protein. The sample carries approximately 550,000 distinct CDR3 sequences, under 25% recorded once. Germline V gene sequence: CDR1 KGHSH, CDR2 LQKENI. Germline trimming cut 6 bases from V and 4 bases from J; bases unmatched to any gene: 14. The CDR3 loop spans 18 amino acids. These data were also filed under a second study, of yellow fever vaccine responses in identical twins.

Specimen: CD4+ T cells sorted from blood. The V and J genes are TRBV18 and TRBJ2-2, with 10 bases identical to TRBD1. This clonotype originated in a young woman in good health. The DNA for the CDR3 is TGTGCCAGCTCGCCTACCGGGACAGGGGTTCCCTTCACCGGGGAGCTGTTTTTT. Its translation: CASSPTGTGVPFTGELFF.